Reported below is one TCR beta chain. Its antigen remains unknown. This entry comes from a study of T-cell reconstitution after alpha-beta-depleted transplantation in children. Findings and caveats of the study: T-cell numbers and diversity one year post-transplant derived largely from freshly generated T cells. At around two months after transplant, the alpha-beta T cells were reportedly derived from several hundred expanded clones that came from non-depleted graft cells. Recipient T cells and thymic progenitors that survived were the source of the high TCRbeta diversity seen at day 60 in some patients.

The TCRbeta library was prepared with unique molecular identifiers. In TCRdb, the PCR reads were re-called with MiXCR into one record per CDR3 protein. The table lists over 400,000 distinct CDR3 sequences, about 45% of them singletons. V shed 0 bases, J shed 5 bases, and the junction held 7 bases outside the gene matches. CDR1 is MDHEN, CDR2 SYDVKM, per germline. The CDR3 sequence is 17 residues long. Sequenced material: PBMCs, taken before TCRalphabeta/CD19-depleted stem cell transplant. The clonotype comes from a girl aged 2 to 10 with aplastic anemia, due to receive a stem cell transplant. The chain joins TRBV28 to TRBJ1-4; TRBD1 aligns across 9 bases. The CDR3 loop reads CASSLWGTGRGNEKLFF. The CDR3 DNA sequence: TGTGCCAGCAGTTTATGGGGGACAGGGCGGGGGAATGAAAAACTGTTTTTT.